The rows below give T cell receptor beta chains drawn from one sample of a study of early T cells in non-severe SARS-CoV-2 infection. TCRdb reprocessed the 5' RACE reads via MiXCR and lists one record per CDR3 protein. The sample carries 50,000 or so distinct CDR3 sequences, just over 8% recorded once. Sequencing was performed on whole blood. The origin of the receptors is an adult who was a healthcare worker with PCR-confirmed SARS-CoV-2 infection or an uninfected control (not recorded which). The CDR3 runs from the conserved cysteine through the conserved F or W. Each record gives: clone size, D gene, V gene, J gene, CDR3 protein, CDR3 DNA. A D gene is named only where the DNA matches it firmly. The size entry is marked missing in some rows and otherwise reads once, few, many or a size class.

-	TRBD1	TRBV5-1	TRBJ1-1	CASSLDRTGDDFF	TGCGCCAGCAGCTTGGATCGGACAGGGGATGATTTCTTT
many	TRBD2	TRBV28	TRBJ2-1	CASSPSLAGNHNEQFF	TGTGCCAGCAGTCCCAGTTTAGCGGGGAACCACAATGAGCAGTTCTTC
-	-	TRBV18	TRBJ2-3	CASSPARKGADTQYF	TGTGCCAGCTCACCAGCTCGGAAGGGTGCGGATACGCAGTATTTT
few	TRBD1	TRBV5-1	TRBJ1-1	CASSIRPGQVNTEAFF	TGCGCCAGCAGCATAAGACCGGGACAGGTGAACACTGAAGCTTTCTTT
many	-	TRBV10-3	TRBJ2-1	CAISEAGGQGPGNEQFF	TGTGCCATCAGTGAGGCCGGGGGGCAGGGGCCGGGCAATGAGCAGTTCTTC
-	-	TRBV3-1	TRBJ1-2	CASSQEVLGANYGYTF	TGTGCCAGCAGCCAAGAGGTCCTGGGGGCTAACTATGGCTACACCTTC
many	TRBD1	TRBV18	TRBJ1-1	CASSPMTGYETEAFF	TGTGCCAGCTCACCAATGACAGGGTATGAAACTGAAGCTTTCTTT
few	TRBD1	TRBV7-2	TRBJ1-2	CASRSAGGAYGYTF	TGTGCCAGCAGGTCAGCAGGGGGCGCGTATGGCTACACCTTC
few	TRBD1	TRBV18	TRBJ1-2	CASSQGQGREGYTF	TGTGCCAGCTCACAAGGACAGGGAAGGGAAGGCTACACCTTC
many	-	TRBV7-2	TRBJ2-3	CASSPYRDTQYF	TGTGCCAGCAGCCCTTATCGGGATACGCAGTATTTT
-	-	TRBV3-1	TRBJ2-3	CASSQGVTDTQYF	TGTGCCAGCAGCCAAGGAGTCACAGATACGCAGTATTTT
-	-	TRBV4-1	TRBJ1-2	CASSYKPGDYGYTF	TGCGCCAGCAGTTACAAGCCCGGGGACTATGGCTACACCTTC
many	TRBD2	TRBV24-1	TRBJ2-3	CATSEFGTSGDYTDTQYF	TGTGCCACCAGCGAATTTGGGACTAGCGGGGATTACACAGATACGCAGTATTTT
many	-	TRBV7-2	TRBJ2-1	CASSPPRTNEQFF	TGTGCCAGCAGCCCGCCCAGGACCAATGAGCAGTTCTTC
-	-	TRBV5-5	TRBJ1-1	CASSLGGATMGNTEAFF	TGTGCCAGCAGCTTGGGTGGCGCAACTATGGGGAACACTGAAGCTTTCTTT
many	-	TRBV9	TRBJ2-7	CASSAGTEQYF	TGTGCCAGCAGCGCCGGGACTGAGCAGTACTTC
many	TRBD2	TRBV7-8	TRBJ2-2	CASSLARGTSNTGELFF	TGTGCCAGCAGCTTAGCACGTGGGACTAGTAATACCGGGGAGCTGTTTTTT
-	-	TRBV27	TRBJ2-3	CASIALRTGGIDTQYF	TGTGCCAGCATAGCCCTTAGGACAGGCGGGATAGATACGCAGTATTTT
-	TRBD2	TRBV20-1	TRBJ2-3	CSAASGRVTDTQYF	TGCAGTGCTGCTAGCGGGAGAGTCACAGATACGCAGTATTTT
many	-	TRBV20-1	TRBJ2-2	CSARERGTGELFF	TGCAGTGCTAGAGAAAGGGGCACCGGGGAGCTGTTTTTT